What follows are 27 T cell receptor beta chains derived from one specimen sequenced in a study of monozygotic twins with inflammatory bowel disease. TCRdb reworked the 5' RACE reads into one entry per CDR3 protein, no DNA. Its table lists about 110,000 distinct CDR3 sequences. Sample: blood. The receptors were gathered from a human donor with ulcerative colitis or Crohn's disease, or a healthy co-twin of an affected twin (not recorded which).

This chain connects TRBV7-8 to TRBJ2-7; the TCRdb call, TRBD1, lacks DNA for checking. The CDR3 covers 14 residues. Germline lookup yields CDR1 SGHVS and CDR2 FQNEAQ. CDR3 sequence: CASSEWDGTYEQYF.

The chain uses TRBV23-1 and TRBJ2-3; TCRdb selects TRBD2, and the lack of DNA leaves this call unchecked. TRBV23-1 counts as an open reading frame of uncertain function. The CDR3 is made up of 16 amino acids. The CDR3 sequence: CANPLTERQAPDTQYF.

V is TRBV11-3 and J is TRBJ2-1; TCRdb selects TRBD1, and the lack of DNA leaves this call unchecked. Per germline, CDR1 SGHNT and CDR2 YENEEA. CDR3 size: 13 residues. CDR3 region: CASSLEGDNEQFF.

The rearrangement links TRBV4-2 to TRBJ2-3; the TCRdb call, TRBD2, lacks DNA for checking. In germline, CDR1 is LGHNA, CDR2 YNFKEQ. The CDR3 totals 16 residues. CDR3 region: CASSQEASGGADTQYF.

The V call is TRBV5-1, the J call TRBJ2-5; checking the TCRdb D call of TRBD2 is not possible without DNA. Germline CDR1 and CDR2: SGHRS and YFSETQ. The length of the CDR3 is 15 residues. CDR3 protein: CASSLGRETEETQYF.

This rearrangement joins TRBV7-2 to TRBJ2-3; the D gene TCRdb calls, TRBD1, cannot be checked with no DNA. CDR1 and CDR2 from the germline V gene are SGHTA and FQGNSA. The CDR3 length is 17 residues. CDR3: CASSPPLLAVSTDTQYF. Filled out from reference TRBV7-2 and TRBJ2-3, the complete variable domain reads GAGVSQSPSNKVTEKGKDVELRCDPISGHTALYWYRQSLGQGLEFLIYFQGNSAPDKSGLPSDRFSAERTGGSVSTLTIQRTQQEDSAVYLCASSPPLLAVSTDTQYFGPGTRLTVL.

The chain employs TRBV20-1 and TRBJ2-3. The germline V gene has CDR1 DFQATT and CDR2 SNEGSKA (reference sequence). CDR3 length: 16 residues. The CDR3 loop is CSARAAYPTSTDTQYF.

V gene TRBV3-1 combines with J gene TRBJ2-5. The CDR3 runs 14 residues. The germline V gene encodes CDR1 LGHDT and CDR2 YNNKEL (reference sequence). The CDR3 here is CASSQDQIQETQYF.

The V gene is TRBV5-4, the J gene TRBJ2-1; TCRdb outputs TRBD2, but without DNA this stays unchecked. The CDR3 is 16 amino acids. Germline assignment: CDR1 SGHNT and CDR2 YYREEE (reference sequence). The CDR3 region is CASSTLAGGSYNEQFF.

The CDR3 spells CASSNPSGFSGANVLTF. The V and J genes are TRBV6-2 or TRBV6-3 and TRBJ2-6; TCRdb's D gene call, TRBD2, goes unchecked for lack of DNA. Germline lookup yields CDR1 MNHEY and CDR2 SVGEGT. The CDR3 runs to 17 residues.

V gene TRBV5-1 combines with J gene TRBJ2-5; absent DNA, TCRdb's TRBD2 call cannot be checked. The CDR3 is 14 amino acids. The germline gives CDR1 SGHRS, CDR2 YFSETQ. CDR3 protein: CASSPSSGGETQYF.

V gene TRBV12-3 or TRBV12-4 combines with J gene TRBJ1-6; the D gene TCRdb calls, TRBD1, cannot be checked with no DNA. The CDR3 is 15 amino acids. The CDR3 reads CASSSQGRNNSPLHF.

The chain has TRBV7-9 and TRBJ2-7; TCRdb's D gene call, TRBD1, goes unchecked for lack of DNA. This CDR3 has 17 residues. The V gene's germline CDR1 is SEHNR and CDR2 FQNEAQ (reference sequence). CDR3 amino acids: CASSPEGAGVYSYEQYF.

The CDR3 protein is CASSRDRGLEKLFF. The chain couples TRBV12-3 or TRBV12-4 to TRBJ1-4; TCRdb selects TRBD1, and the lack of DNA leaves this call unchecked. There are 14 residues in the CDR3.

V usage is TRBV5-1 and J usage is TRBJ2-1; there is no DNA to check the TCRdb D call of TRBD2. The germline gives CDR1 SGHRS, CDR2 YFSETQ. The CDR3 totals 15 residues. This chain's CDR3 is CASSLVASGNNEQFF.

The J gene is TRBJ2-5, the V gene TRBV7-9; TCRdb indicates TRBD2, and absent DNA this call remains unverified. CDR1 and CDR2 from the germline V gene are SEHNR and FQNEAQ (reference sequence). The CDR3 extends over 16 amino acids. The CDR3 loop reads CASSLGPGTSEETQYF.

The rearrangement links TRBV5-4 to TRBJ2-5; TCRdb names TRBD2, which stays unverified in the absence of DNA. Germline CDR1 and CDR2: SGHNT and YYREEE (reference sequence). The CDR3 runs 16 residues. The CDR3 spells CASSLEAAEAQETQYF.

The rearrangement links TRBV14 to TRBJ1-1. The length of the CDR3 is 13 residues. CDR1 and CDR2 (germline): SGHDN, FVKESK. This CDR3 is CASSQGLDTEAFF.

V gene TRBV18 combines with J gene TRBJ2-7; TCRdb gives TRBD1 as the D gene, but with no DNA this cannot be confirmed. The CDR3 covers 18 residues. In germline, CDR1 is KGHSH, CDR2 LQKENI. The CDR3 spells CASSPPSPIGTGFYEQYF.

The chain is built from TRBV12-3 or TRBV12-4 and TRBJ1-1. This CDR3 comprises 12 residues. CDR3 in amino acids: CASTGVSTEAFF.

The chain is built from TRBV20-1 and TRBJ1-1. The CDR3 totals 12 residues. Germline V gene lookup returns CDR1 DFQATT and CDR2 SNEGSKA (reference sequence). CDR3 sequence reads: CSASGGPGEAFF.

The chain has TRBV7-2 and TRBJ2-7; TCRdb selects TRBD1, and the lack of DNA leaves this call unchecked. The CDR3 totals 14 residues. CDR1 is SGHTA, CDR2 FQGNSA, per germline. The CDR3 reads CASSLRDRGLEQYF.

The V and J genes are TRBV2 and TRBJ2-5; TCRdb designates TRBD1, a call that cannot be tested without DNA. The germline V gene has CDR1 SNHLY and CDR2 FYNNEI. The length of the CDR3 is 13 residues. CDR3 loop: CASSEAWGETQYF.

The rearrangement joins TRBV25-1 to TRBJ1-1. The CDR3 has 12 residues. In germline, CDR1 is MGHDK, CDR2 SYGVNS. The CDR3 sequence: CASSEYNREAFF.

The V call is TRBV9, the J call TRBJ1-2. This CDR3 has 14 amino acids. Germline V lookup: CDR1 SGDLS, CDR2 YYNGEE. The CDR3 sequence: CASSIGQDKYGYTF.

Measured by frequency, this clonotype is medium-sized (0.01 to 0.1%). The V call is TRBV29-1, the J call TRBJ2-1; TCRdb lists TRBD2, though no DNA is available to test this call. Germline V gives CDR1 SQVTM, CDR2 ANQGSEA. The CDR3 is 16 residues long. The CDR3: CSVGPLRALRYNEQFF.

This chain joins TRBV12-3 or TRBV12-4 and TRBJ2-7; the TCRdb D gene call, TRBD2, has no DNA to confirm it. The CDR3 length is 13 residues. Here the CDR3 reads CASSPGPAYEQYF.